This T cell receptor beta chain is from a study of blood T cell repertoires in COVID-19. The wider study: Material from acute and convalescent COVID-19 was sourced from the United States, Italy and Spain.

This clone appeared once. Libraries were prepared by immunoSEQ multiplex PCR; TCRdb keeps only in-frame clonotypes and omits some of them. This table holds 200,000 to 250,000 clones, nearly 90% found once. CDR1 SGHKS and CDR2 YYEKEE come from the germline V gene (reference sequence). The V gene lost 7 bases and the J gene lost 0 bases, with 20 bases spanning the gap. CDR3 length equals 18 residues. The chain couples TRBV5-5 to TRBJ2-6, with D perhaps matching TRBD2 (6 bases). Input material: peripheral blood. This clonotype was sampled from a woman between 18 and 29 years old who had recovered from COVID-19. The CDR3 loop is CASGNRAGRSSGANVLTF. Here the CDR3 DNA reads TGTGCCAGCGGGAATCGGGCGGGAAGAAGCTCTGGGGCCAACGTCCTGACTTTC.